The T cell receptor beta chain under discussion was sequenced for a study of CD8+CD57+ T cells in acquired aplastic anemia. Turning to the study itself: DNA recovered from sorted CD4+ and CD8+ cells had a mean of roughly 3 ug. Study-level findings and limits: The study identified under 30 CD8+ CDR3 sequences shared by patients and controls. Patients and controls had CD8+ Simpson's diversity values that were not significantly distinct.

The CDR3 is made up of 14 amino acids. Trimming removed 3 bases from V and 0 bases from J, with 7 bases in between. Germline values: CDR1 SGHTA, CDR2 FQGTGA. Both TCR beta VDJ combination and CDR3 sequence profiling were carried out. Genomic DNA was the template for this profiling. A single record per CDR3 protein comes from TCRdb applying MiXCR to the reads. Of approximately 180,000 distinct CDR3 sequences in the sample, approximately 52% are singletons; the top ten hold about 1.8%. Sequencing was done on patients that had shown CD8+CD57+ cell expansion by flow cytometry. Patients, without exception, had severe acquired aplastic anemia. This clonotype was recorded at least ten times. Its antigen is unknown.

The chain uses TRBV7-3 and TRBJ2-3; unclear D gene. Sequenced input: sorted CD4+, CD8+, or CD8+CD57+ T cells (not recorded which) from PBMCs. The receptor comes from a human donor with aplastic anemia. The CDR3 nucleotides read TGTGCCAGCAGCTTTTCACCTAGCACAGATACGCAGTATTTT. It specifies CASSFSPSTDTQYF.